Each of the 24 T cell receptor beta chains below was sequenced from the same sample in a study of blood T cells in healthy people across ages. A sample-barcoded 5' primer and a J-beta primer mix were used in a second PCR of roughly 7 to 11 cycles. Via MiXCR, TCRdb re-called the 5' RACE reads, giving one row per CDR3 protein. Of about 800,000 distinct CDR3 sequences listed, 25% are singletons. This same sample was also part of a study on T cells of mothers and their children.

What was sequenced was blood. These receptors originate from a boy between 10 and 17 years old in good health.

Only a few counts were recorded for this clonotype. The V gene is TRBV10-2, the J gene TRBJ2-5; D is undetermined. The germline gives CDR1 WSHSY, CDR2 SAAADI. The length of the CDR3 is 14 residues. The V gene lost 4 bases and the J gene lost 7 bases, with 16 bases spanning the gap. The CDR3 spells CASSGTVRTLTQYF. CDR3 bases: TGCGCCAGCAGTGGGACCGTCCGCACGCTGACCCAGTACTTC.

The J gene is TRBJ2-1, the V gene TRBV11-1, with D possibly being TRBD1 (5 bases). V lost 0 bases and J lost 8, with 17 bases in between. The CDR3 runs to 16 residues. The V gene's germline CDR1 is SGHAT and CDR2 FQDESV (reference sequence). CDR3 in DNA: TGTGCCAGCAGCTTAGCGACGGCAGGGCATAGGGATGAGCAGTTCTTC. Translation: CASSLATAGHRDEQFF. The variable domain in full, completed from reference TRBV11-1 and TRBJ2-1, reads EAEVAQSPRYKITEKSQAVAFWCDPISGHATLYWYRQILGQGPELLVQFQDESVVDDSQLPKDRFSAERLKGVDSTLKIQPAELGDSAMYLCASSLATAGHRDEQFFGPGTRLTVL.

This clonotype turned up a few times. V is TRBV7-8 and J is TRBJ1-4, with D hard to call. The CDR3 has 13 amino acids. Trimming left V 2 bases short and J 6 bases short, with 7 bases between. CDR1 and CDR2 (germline): SGHVS, FQNEAQ. The CDR3 bases are TGTGCCAGCAGCTTATATTTGGATGAAAAACTGTTTTTT. Protein product: CASSLYLDEKLFF.

This clonotype has only a few counts. The J gene is TRBJ1-4, the V gene TRBV5-1, with unresolved D. The CDR3 is 14 amino acids. Per the germline V gene, CDR1 is SGHRS and CDR2 is YFSETQ. V lost 4 bases and J 10 bases, leaving 17 bases between the germline ends. The CDR3 nucleotides are TGCGCCAGCAGCATCGGGCCCCACGGCGGAAAACTGTTTTTT. Its protein product is CASSIGPHGGKLFF.

The chain employs TRBV30 and TRBJ2-1; D assignment may be TRBD1 or TRBD2 (6 bases each). The CDR3 totals 16 residues. V lost 2 bases and J 0 bases, leaving 14 bases between the germline ends. Germline CDR1 and CDR2: GTSNPN and SVGIG (reference sequence). The CDR3 DNA follows: TGTGCCTGGAGTTTTCGGGGGCTGAACTCCTACAATGAGCAGTTCTTC. The encoded protein is CAWSFRGLNSYNEQFF.

The J gene is TRBJ2-1, the V gene TRBV9; D might be TRBD2 (6 bases). The J call may be mistaken, given a closer DNA end match to TRBJ2-5. Germline assignment: CDR1 SGDLS and CDR2 YYNGEE. This CDR3 is built from 15 residues. CDR3 sequence reads: CASSSNRGWRETQYF. The CDR3 DNA sequence: TGTGCCAGCAGCTCAAACCGGGGGTGGCGAGAGACCCAGTACTTC.

Only a few counts were recorded for this clonotype. V gene TRBV15 combines with J gene TRBJ1-2; 7 bases align to TRBD1. Germline CDR1 reads LNHNV; CDR2 reads YYDKDF (reference sequence). The trim removed 4 bases at V and 6 bases at J, leaving 8 bases unmatched. The CDR3 covers 14 residues. The CDR3 DNA reads as TGTGCCACCAGCAAAGGACAGGTCCGGGATGGCTACACCTTC. As protein: CATSKGQVRDGYTF.

DNA of the CDR3: TGTGCCAGCAGTTCCCGCGACAAAGCTTTCCAAGAGACCCAGTACTTC. It yields the protein CASSSRDKAFQETQYF. The chain is built from TRBV6-2 or TRBV6-3 and TRBJ2-5; unclear D gene. V was clipped by 4 bases and J by 1 base, with 16 bases between them. Per the germline V gene, CDR1 is MNHEY and CDR2 is SVGEGT. The CDR3 totals 16 residues.

The J gene is TRBJ2-1, the V gene TRBV15, with 15 bases that match TRBD2. The germline V gene has CDR1 LNHNV and CDR2 YYDKDF (reference sequence). CDR3 length: 18 amino acids. The ends lost 4 bases at V and 3 bases at J; junction bases unmatched: 7. The CDR3 loop is CATSTGLAGGHGYNEQFF. The CDR3, as DNA: TGTGCCACCAGCACAGGACTAGCGGGAGGGCACGGCTACAATGAGCAGTTCTTC.

This clonotype has more than one count but fewer than ten. This sequence joins TRBV29-1 and TRBJ2-1; possibly TRBD1 for D (6 bases). The CDR3 totals 14 residues. The germline V gene has CDR1 SQVTM and CDR2 ANQGSEA. Trimming left V 6 bases short and J 0 bases short, with 12 bases between. The DNA of the CDR3 is TGCAGCGTAACAACAGGGATCTCCTACAATGAGCAGTTCTTC. Translation gives CSVTTGISYNEQFF.

The chain combines TRBV3-1 with TRBJ2-5, with 7 bases aligning to TRBD2. CDR1 is LGHDT, CDR2 YNNKEL, per germline (reference sequence). The CDR3 loop spans 16 amino acids. V was pared by 1 base and J by 0 bases, with 5 bases of the junction left unmatched. CDR3 in DNA: TGTGCCAGCAGCCAAGGCAGCGGGGCCTACCAAGAGACCCAGTACTTC. This sequence encodes CASSQGSGAYQETQYF.

This clonotype showed up just a few times. The CDR3: CASTVNGVGPEAFF. CDR3 in DNA: TGTGCCAGCACCGTTAATGGGGTTGGCCCTGAAGCTTTCTTT. The gene calls are TRBV11-1 and TRBJ1-1; D unclear. Germline CDR1 is SGHAT and CDR2 is FQDESV (reference sequence). Trimming stripped 7 bases from V and 6 bases from J, with 18 bases between. The CDR3 extends over 14 amino acids.

The chain links TRBV2 to TRBJ1-1; D is unresolved. The CDR3 loop spans 13 amino acids. V was clipped by 6 bases and J by 0 bases, with 8 bases between them. Germline CDR1 SNHLY, CDR2 FYNNEI. This chain's CDR3 is CASRGRVNTEAFF. The CDR3 DNA sequence: TGTGCCAGCAGAGGGAGGGTGAACACTGAAGCTTTCTTT.

V usage is TRBV29-1 and J usage is TRBJ2-3; no clear D gene. Germline assignment: CDR1 SQVTM and CDR2 ANQGSEA. The CDR3 extends over 12 amino acids. The CDR3 spells CTYLGYADTQYF. CDR3 sequence (DNA): TGCACCTACCTGGGATATGCAGATACGCAGTATTTT.

The table lists this clonotype with a few counts. The V gene is TRBV7-8, the J gene TRBJ2-3, with D perhaps TRBD1 (7 bases). Germline V lookup: CDR1 SGHVS, CDR2 FQNEAQ. There are 14 residues in the CDR3. V lost 6 bases and J lost 2, with 12 bases in between. The CDR3 nucleotides read TGTGCCAGCAGTCGGGGGACAGCCACAGATACGCAGTATTTT. This codes for CASSRGTATDTQYF.

Comment on this clonotype: Sequence at one end of the junction differs from germline and may be a read error. V and J are TRBV27 and TRBJ2-1, with 11 nucleotides matching TRBD1. The length of the CDR3 is 16 residues. Germline V gene data show CDR1 as MNHEY and CDR2 as SMNVEV (reference sequence). DNA of the CDR3: TGTGCCAGCAGTTTATACCGGACAGGGGGCGGGGAGACCAAGTACTTC. Translating gives CASSLYRTGGGETKYF.

The chain has TRBV11-1 and TRBJ2-5, with D perhaps matching TRBD1 (6 bases). With the DNA end fitting TRBJ2-7 better, the J assignment may be wrong. Germline CDR1 and CDR2: SGHAT and FQDESV (reference sequence). The CDR3 is made up of 16 amino acids. The CDR3 loop reads CASSPRDRRGTSEQYF. As DNA, the CDR3 is TGTGCCAGCAGCCCCCGGGATCGTAGGGGGACCTCCGAGCAGTACTTC.

The chain carries TRBV7-8 and TRBJ2-3, with D perhaps TRBD2 (6 bases). Germline-derived CDR1 and CDR2 are SGHVS and FQNEAQ. Deletions cut 8 bases from V and 0 bases from J, with 15 bases between. The CDR3 consists of 15 residues. The CDR3 protein is CASALRGGSTDTQYF. The CDR3 DNA follows: TGTGCCAGCGCCTTGAGGGGAGGCAGCACAGATACGCAGTATTTT.

The CDR3 loop is CASRSGGGTEAFF. CDR3 in DNA: TGTGCCAGCAGGTCCGGCGGGGGCACTGAAGCTTTCTTT. The chain has TRBV6-6 and TRBJ1-1; D perhaps matches TRBD1 (5 bases). The length of the CDR3 is 13 residues. V shed 6 bases and J shed 4 bases, with 12 bases lying between them. Germline V gene sequence: CDR1 MNHNY, CDR2 SVGAGI (reference sequence).

In its sample, this clonotype was seen a few times. The chain is built from TRBV24-1 and TRBJ1-5, with D hard to call. The germline gives CDR1 KGHDR, CDR2 SFDVKD. The CDR3 has 14 amino acids. V dropped 4 bases and J dropped 3 bases, with 9 bases sitting between them. The CDR3 loop is CATSEGGPNQPQHF. The CDR3 region has the DNA TGTGCCACCAGTGAGGGCGGGCCCAATCAGCCCCAGCATTTT.

This clonotype turned up a few times. Sequence at one end of the junction differs from germline and may be a read error. This sequence joins TRBV4-1 and TRBJ1-1, with TRBD1 matching over 9 bases. The CDR3 contains 16 residues. CDR1 and CDR2 (germline): MGHRA, YSYEKL. The CDR3 sequence: CASSQGRGQGNTDAFF. The CDR3 DNA is TGCGCCAGCAGCCAAGGAAGGGGACAGGGAAACACTGACGCTTTCTTT.

The chain has TRBV12-3 or TRBV12-4 and TRBJ1-2; 12 bases line up with TRBD1. V gave up 3 bases and J gave up 8 bases; unmatched junction bases: 16. The CDR3 is 18 amino acids. The CDR3 is CASSFWDRGRYQYQGYTF. Here the CDR3 DNA reads TGTGCCAGCAGTTTCTGGGACAGGGGGCGTTATCAGTATCAAGGCTACACCTTC.

Many counts were recorded for this clonotype. J is TRBJ1-1 and V is TRBV7-2, with D tentatively TRBD1 (5 bases). The CDR3 runs 13 residues. V shed 3 bases and J shed 2 bases, with 7 bases lying between them. Looked up from germline, CDR1 is SGHTA and CDR2 is FQGNSA. CDR3 DNA sequence: TGTGCCAGCAGCTTCCAGGGAAACACTGAAGCTTTCTTT. Encoded protein: CASSFQGNTEAFF.

J is TRBJ2-1 and V is TRBV7-2; the D is unclear. Per the germline V gene, CDR1 is SGHTA and CDR2 is FQGNSA. The CDR3 length is 13 residues. Trimming removed 7 bases from V and 4 bases from J, with 11 bases in between. CDR3 loop: CASIMGAYNEQFF. The CDR3 bases are TGTGCCAGCATTATGGGCGCATACAATGAGCAGTTCTTC.